This TCR beta chain was identified during a study of graft-versus-host responses after intestinal transplantation. Overall study: Each recipient received a multivisceral, liver-intestinal, or isolated intestinal graft. The recipients all started with anti-thymocyte globulin induction and then took tacrolimus and steroids for about 3 years.

Study conclusions and caveats: Recipient bone marrow held GvH clones, some seen earlier in ileum or blood. Some patients had graft-donor T cell macrochimerism. In their allografts, the ratios of graft-versus-host to host-versus-graft T cell clones were high.

About this clone itself: Its antigen is unidentified.

Here immunoSEQ multiplex PCR was the method, and the copy in TCRdb shows in-frame clones only, minus some. Of tens of thousands of clones in the sample, approximately 93% were seen once. CDR1 is SGDLS and CDR2 is YYNGEE in the germline V gene. This CDR3 comprises 16 residues. V was clipped by 4 bases and J by 0 bases, with 13 bases between them. The sequence came from a human patient who received an intestinal transplant, so some T cells may come from the graft donor. The chain recombines TRBV9 with TRBJ2-2, with D possibly TRBD1 on 6 matching bases. The sample here was PBMCs, taken 156 days after intestinal transplant. This chain's CDR3 is CASSILGTTNTGELFF. The CDR3 DNA sequence: TGTGCCAGCAGCATATTAGGGACAACGAACACCGGGGAGCTGTTTTTT.